This is a list of T cell receptor beta chains from one sample in a study of T cell repertoires in cytomegalovirus infection. These receptors' antigens are unknown. TCRdb reanalysed the reads using MiXCR and keeps one entry per CDR3 protein. Among 40,000 to 55,000 distinct CDR3 sequences listed, about a fifth were seen once. The material was CD8+ T cells from cultured PBMCs, obtained from culture after CMV antigen stimulation. Source of these receptors: a human donor in good health (CMV status not recorded). Some clones in this sample may be carry-over from other donors' samples. The CDR3 runs from the conserved cysteine through the conserved F or W. Fields, in order: V gene, clone size, J gene, D gene, CDR3 length, CDR3 protein, CDR3 DNA. A D gene is named only where the DNA matches it firmly. The size entry is marked missing in some rows and otherwise reads once, few, many or a size class.

>TRBV4-3|NA|TRBJ1-3|NA|16
CASSQDRMGSGNTIYF
TGCGCCAGCAGCCAAGATCGCATGGGTTCCGGAAACACCATATATTTT
>TRBV27|few|TRBJ1-2|NA|13
CASKLSSGDGYTF
TGTGCCAGCAAACTTAGCTCGGGGGATGGCTACACCTTC
>TRBV12-3/TRBV12-4|few|TRBJ1-1|NA|13
CASSDSRNTEAFF
TGTGCCAGCAGTGACAGCAGGAACACTGAAGCTTTCTTT
>TRBV7-8|few|TRBJ2-3|TRBD1|16
CASSSLDRGPEDTQYF
TGTGCCAGCAGCTCCCTCGACAGGGGGCCAGAAGATACGCAGTATTTT
>TRBV20-1|NA|TRBJ1-4|TRBD1|13
CSAGGQGREKLFF
TGCAGTGCTGGGGGACAGGGGAGAGAAAAACTGTTTTTT
>TRBV6-2/TRBV6-3|NA|TRBJ1-6|TRBD1|14
CASKPGQNSSPLHF
TGTGCCAGCAAACCGGGACAGAACAGTTCACCCCTCCACTTT
>TRBV6-2/TRBV6-3|NA|TRBJ1-5|NA|14
CASLPGSEFGPQHF
TGTGCCAGCCTCCCGGGAAGCGAGTTTGGCCCCCAGCATTTT
>TRBV20-1|many|TRBJ2-7|NA|13
CSARTGTNYEQYF
TGCAGTGCTAGAACCGGGACAAACTACGAGCAGTACTTC
>TRBV27|NA|TRBJ1-1|TRBD1|16
CASSPQERGRGAEAFF
TGTGCCAGCAGCCCGCAGGAGAGGGGGCGCGGGGCTGAAGCTTTCTTT
>TRBV7-6|NA|TRBJ2-7|NA|15
CASSLAIAGVYEQYF
TGTGCCAGCAGCTTAGCGATCGCAGGGGTTTACGAGCAGTACTTC
>TRBV4-1|NA|TRBJ2-2|TRBD2|15
CASETSGSRTGELFF
TGCGCCAGTGAGACTAGCGGGAGTAGAACCGGGGAGCTGTTTTTT
>TRBV2|NA|TRBJ2-6|NA|13
CATDASGANVLTF
TGTGCCACGGATGCCTCTGGGGCCAACGTCCTGACTTTC
>TRBV4-1|few|TRBJ1-1|NA|15
CASSRTGTMNTEAFF
TGCGCCAGCAGCCGAACAGGGACCATGAACACTGAAGCTTTCTTT
>TRBV5-1|NA|TRBJ2-7|NA|16
CASSARTGSINNEQYF
TGCGCCAGCAGCGCGCGAACAGGGAGTATTAACAACGAGCAGTACTTC
>TRBV7-9|few|TRBJ1-2|TRBD1|17
CASSLDRDSIHNYGYTF
TGTGCCAGCAGCTTAGACCGGGACAGCATCCACAACTATGGCTACACCTTC
>TRBV10-3|few|TRBJ1-4|NA|14
CAISVRGGDEKLFF
TGTGCCATCAGTGTAAGAGGGGGAGATGAAAAACTGTTTTTT
>TRBV7-2|NA|TRBJ2-7|TRBD2|16
CASSLAVGGGQYEQYF
TGTGCCAGCAGCTTAGCAGTCGGGGGGGGGCAATACGAGCAGTACTTC
>TRBV11-2|NA|TRBJ2-3|TRBD2|16
CASSLDRAGATDTQYF
TGTGCCAGCAGCTTAGATCGGGCGGGAGCCACAGATACGCAGTATTTT
>TRBV6-1|NA|TRBJ2-7|NA|14
CASRSHTDAYEQYF
TGTGCCAGCAGGTCTCACACCGACGCTTACGAGCAGTACTTC
>TRBV7-2|NA|TRBJ2-2|NA|16
CASSLPSEERAGELFF
TGTGCCAGCAGCTTACCCTCTGAAGAAAGGGCCGGGGAGCTGTTTTTT
>TRBV7-3|few|TRBJ2-1|NA|12
CASSYPGTEQFF
TGTGCCAGCAGCTACCCCGGGACTGAGCAGTTCTTC
>TRBV19|few|TRBJ2-7|TRBD1|13
CASSPGTGNEQYF
TGTGCCAGTAGTCCCGGGACAGGGAACGAGCAGTACTTC
>TRBV7-2|few|TRBJ2-3|TRBD2|16
CASSLNSGRGTDTQYF
TGTGCCAGCAGCTTAAATAGCGGGAGGGGCACAGATACGCAGTATTTT
>TRBV7-9|many|TRBJ2-7|TRBD1|16
CASSAAGGQGRYEQYF
TGTGCCAGCAGCGCAGCCGGCGGACAGGGAAGGTACGAGCAGTACTTC
>TRBV27|NA|TRBJ2-7|NA|16
CASSPRGGGTGHEQYF
TGTGCCAGCAGTCCCAGAGGAGGGGGCACGGGGCACGAGCAGTACTTC
>TRBV7-3|NA|TRBJ2-7|NA|14
CASSPLQESYEQYF
TGTGCCAGCAGCCCCCTCCAGGAGAGCTACGAGCAGTACTTC
>TRBV7-2|NA|TRBJ2-7|TRBD1|15
CASSFWDRGDYEQYF
TGTGCCAGCAGCTTTTGGGACAGGGGGGACTACGAGCAGTACTTC
>TRBV20-1|many|TRBJ2-3|TRBD2|17
CSARTSGGRLDTDTQYF
TGCAGTGCTAGGACTAGCGGGGGGCGCTTGGACACAGATACGCAGTATTTT
>TRBV7-9|NA|TRBJ2-7|NA|14
CASSPPQGSYEQYF
TGTGCCAGCAGCCCCCCCCAGGGCTCCTACGAGCAGTACTTC
>TRBV9|NA|TRBJ2-7|TRBD1|14
CASSGRDSSWEQYF
TGTGCCAGCAGCGGAAGGGACAGCTCATGGGAGCAGTACTTC
>TRBV27|NA|TRBJ2-7|NA|12
CASSSTSYEQYF
TGTGCCAGCAGTTCAACCTCCTACGAGCAGTACTTC
>TRBV7-9|NA|TRBJ2-1|NA|13
CASSRSGFWEQFF
TGTGCCAGCAGCAGATCGGGATTTTGGGAGCAGTTCTTC
>TRBV6-2/TRBV6-3|few|TRBJ1-5|NA|15
CASSSVGGSNQPQHF
TGTGCCAGCAGTTCCGTCGGAGGGAGCAATCAGCCCCAGCATTTT
>TRBV6-2/TRBV6-3|NA|TRBJ1-2|NA|16
CASSYSNTDINYGYTF
TGTGCCAGCAGTTACTCGAATACGGACATAAACTATGGCTACACCTTC
>TRBV6-6|few|TRBJ1-3|NA|14
CASTRLPSGNTIYF
TGTGCCAGCACCCGACTGCCCTCTGGAAACACCATATATTTT
>TRBV7-2|few|TRBJ2-2|TRBD2|22
CASSNKSPSGRDSSMNTGELFF
TGTGCCAGCAGCAACAAATCCCCTAGCGGGAGGGATTCCAGTATGAACACCGGGGAGCTGTTTTTT
>TRBV7-9|NA|TRBJ2-7|TRBD2|16
CASSLSSGATSYEQYF
TGTGCCAGCAGCTTATCTAGCGGGGCGACCTCCTACGAGCAGTACTTC
>TRBV7-8|few|TRBJ1-1|NA|15
CASSPWTGMNTEAFF
TGTGCCAGCAGCCCCTGGACGGGCATGAACACTGAAGCTTTCTTT
>TRBV7-9|few|TRBJ1-1|NA|14
CASSLAPGVGKAFF
TGTGCCAGCAGCTTAGCCCCAGGGGTGGGGAAAGCTTTCTTT
>TRBV6-6|few|TRBJ2-7|NA|14
CASSYNTDSDEQYF
TGTGCCAGCAGTTACAACACGGATTCGGACGAGCAGTACTTC